This T cell receptor beta chain was obtained from a study of beta chain features in type 1 diabetes. Study-level results: Type 1 diabetes patients had TCRB CDR3s that were shorter (moderately but significantly so) in all four CD4+ subsets. Cells that show high TCR expression could be over-represented by cDNA sequencing.

Averaging about 0.12 L, one heparinised blood draw came from each individual donor. Populations obtained by sorting all exceeded 95% purity. Since all of the isolated RNA was reverse transcribed, expressed TCRB transcripts were what got sequenced. Generated by immunoSEQ multiplex PCR, the TCRdb table keeps only in-frame clones and is missing some. The table has some 150,000 clones, about 13% seen once. This clone turned up a few times. Its antigen is still unknown. The source of this sequence is a man aged 18 to 35 with type 1 diabetes. The sequenced sample consisted of central memory CD4+ T cells from blood.

This chain's CDR3 is CASFMGIRANTGELFF. CDR3 in DNA: TGTGCCAGCTTCATGGGGATCCGCGCGAACACCGGGGAGCTGTTTTTT. The genes are TRBV5-8 and TRBJ2-2; D is uncertain. Germline assignment: CDR1 SGHTS and CDR2 YDEGEE. The CDR3 is 16 residues long. V was pared by 7 bases and J by 0 bases, with 16 bases between.